This TCR beta chain emerged from a study of T cells after yellow fever vaccination. Findings and limits, study-wide: It was a weaker secondary response, yet one that peaked faster, at day 5 versus 15. Clones from primary vaccination mostly reappeared after the booster (roughly 95% CD4, approximately 86% CD8).

As to this clonotype: The antigen is unknown.

The germline V gene has CDR1 MNHEY and CDR2 SVGAGI. V dropped 5 bases and J dropped 5 bases, with 7 bases sitting between them. The CDR3 totals 12 residues. 5'RACE template switching produced TCR cDNA carrying a universal primer site and UMIs. TCRdb re-called the 5' RACE reads through MiXCR, storing one row per CDR3 protein. Of a few hundred thousand distinct CDR3 sequences in the sample, approximately 19% were seen once. The V and J genes are TRBV6-5 and TRBJ2-1; no reliable D call. This clonotype originated in a man aged 18 to 29 who received the YFV17D yellow fever vaccine. This specimen consisted of PBMCs, obtained before the yellow fever booster vaccination. In nucleotides, the CDR3 is TGTGCCAGCAGTCAGAGTAACAATGAGCAGTTCTTC. Protein: CASSQSNNEQFF.